The 12 T cell receptor beta chains presented below share a single source sample, sequenced in a study of cytomegalovirus exposure and HLA in healthy donors. PCR employed 60 Vbeta and 13 Jbeta primers. TCRdb's table, derived via immunoSEQ multiplex PCR, lists solely in-frame clones and lacks some. The sample includes some 150,000 clones, around nine tenths of them seen just once. Sequences were obtained from PBMCs. Receptors originate from a woman aged 25 to 39 in good health and CMV-seronegative.

The gene calls are TRBV5-4 and TRBJ2-2; 8 nucleotides match TRBD1. The germline V gene encodes CDR1 SGHNT and CDR2 YYREEE (reference sequence). The CDR3 loop spans 16 amino acids. V gave up 4 bases and J gave up 2 bases; unmatched junction bases: 7. The DNA for the CDR3 is TGTGCCAGCAGCCCCCTCGACAGGGGAAACACCGGGGAGCTGTTTTTT. It codes for CASSPLDRGNTGELFF. Full variable domain (rest looked up from reference TRBV5-4 and TRBJ2-2): ETGVTQSPTHLIKTRGQQVTLRCSSQSGHNTVSWYQQALGQGPQFIFQYYREEENGRGNFPPRFSGLQFPNYSSELNVNALELDDSALYLCASSPLDRGNTGELFFGEGSRLTVL.

V usage is TRBV7-6 and J usage is TRBJ2-7, with TRBD2 matching over 7 bases. The CDR3 has 14 residues. The germline V gene has CDR1 SGHVS and CDR2 FNYEAQ. V lost 0 bases, J lost 5 bases, and 4 bases stayed unmatched. Written as DNA, the CDR3 is TGTGCCAGCAGCTTAGCGGGAGGGCCCCACGAGCAGTACTTC. Translation: CASSLAGGPHEQYF.

V is TRBV5-8 and J is TRBJ2-7; D unresolved. Per germline, CDR1 SGHTS and CDR2 YDEGEE. The CDR3 covers 12 residues. V lost 3 bases, J lost 3 bases, and 7 bases lay in between. The CDR3 DNA reads as TGTGCCAGCAGCTCCGAGGACTACGAGCAGTACTTC. Its translation: CASSSEDYEQYF.

V is TRBV5-6 and J is TRBJ2-1, with 10 positions matching TRBD2. In germline, CDR1 is SGHDT, CDR2 YYEEEE. The trim removed 0 bases at V and 7 bases at J, leaving 4 bases unmatched. The length of the CDR3 is 15 residues. This CDR3 reads CASSLGLAGWNEQFF. DNA for the CDR3: TGTGCCAGCAGCTTGGGACTAGCGGGTTGGAATGAGCAGTTCTTC.

The chain carries TRBV19 and TRBJ1-5; maybe TRBD1 (6 bases). Trimming cost V 0 bases and J 4 bases, with 10 bases left between them. This CDR3 has 15 residues. Germline V gene sequence: CDR1 LNHDA, CDR2 SQIVND (reference sequence). The chain's CDR3 is CASSIETGRNQPQHF. The DNA for the CDR3 is TGTGCCAGTAGTATAGAGACAGGAAGAAATCAGCCCCAGCATTTT.

The V gene is TRBV9, the J gene TRBJ1-1, with D maybe TRBD1 (6 bases). There are 14 residues in the CDR3. The germline V gene encodes CDR1 SGDLS and CDR2 YYNGEE. Trimming took 5 bases from V and 5 from J, leaving 16 bases between them. DNA for the CDR3: TGTGCCAGCAGTAAACAGGGTGTAAGGACTGAAGCTTTCTTT. This gives the protein CASSKQGVRTEAFF.

The V call is TRBV27, the J call TRBJ2-1; 8 bases are shared with TRBD2. Per germline, CDR1 MNHEY and CDR2 SMNVEV (reference sequence). The V gene end was trimmed by 4 bases and the J gene end by 6 bases; junction bases not matched to a gene: 11. The CDR3 loop spans 16 amino acids. CDR3 loop: CASSSLTGTSSNEQFF. Written as DNA, the CDR3 is TGTGCCAGCAGTTCCCTAACCGGGACTAGTTCCAATGAGCAGTTCTTC.

This clone was counted a few times. The chain has TRBV6-1 and TRBJ1-1; no reliable D call. Trimming stripped 4 bases from V and 5 bases from J, with 5 bases between. There are 11 residues in the CDR3. Germline values: CDR1 MNHNS, CDR2 SASEGT. This CDR3 reads CASSGGTEAFF. The CDR3 bases are TGTGCCAGCAGTGGAGGGACTGAAGCTTTCTTT.

The chain employs TRBV19 and TRBJ1-3; perhaps TRBD1 as D (6 bases). With 7 bases removed from V and 0 bases from J, the gap between germline ends came to 13 bases. This CDR3 is 15 amino acids long. CDR1 LNHDA and CDR2 SQIVND come from the germline V gene (reference sequence). The CDR3 loop reads CASKRQGLSGNTIYF. The CDR3 DNA is TGTGCCAGTAAGAGGCAGGGGCTCTCTGGAAACACCATATATTTT.

The chain uses TRBV7-3 and TRBJ1-1; D remains ambiguous. The ends were cut back, 1 base at V and 1 base at J, with 16 bases in the middle. Germline CDR1 SGHTA, CDR2 FQGTGA. There are 17 residues in the CDR3. CDR3 protein: CASSLIAGGRRNTEAFF. CDR3 in DNA: TGTGCCAGCAGCTTAATTGCGGGCGGCAGAAGGAACACTGAAGCTTTCTTT.

The count of this clone is one. The genes are TRBV10-3 and TRBJ1-5, with 7 positions matching TRBD1. The V segment lost 8 bases and the J segment 0 bases; nucleotides outside the gene matches: 1. CDR3 length: 13 amino acids. CDR1 and CDR2 from the germline V gene are ENHRY and SYGVKD. The CDR3 DNA reads TGTGCCATCCGGGACAGTAGCAATCAGCCCCAGCATTTT. It codes for CAIRDSSNQPQHF.

The chain couples TRBV5-1 to TRBJ1-1; D not resolved. The CDR3 extends over 14 amino acids. V lost 7 bases and J lost 0, with 13 bases in between. Germline loops: CDR1 SGHRS, CDR2 YFSETQ. CDR3 nucleotides: TGCGCCAGCTCCTACCGGACTATGAACACTGAAGCTTTCTTT. It codes for CASSYRTMNTEAFF.